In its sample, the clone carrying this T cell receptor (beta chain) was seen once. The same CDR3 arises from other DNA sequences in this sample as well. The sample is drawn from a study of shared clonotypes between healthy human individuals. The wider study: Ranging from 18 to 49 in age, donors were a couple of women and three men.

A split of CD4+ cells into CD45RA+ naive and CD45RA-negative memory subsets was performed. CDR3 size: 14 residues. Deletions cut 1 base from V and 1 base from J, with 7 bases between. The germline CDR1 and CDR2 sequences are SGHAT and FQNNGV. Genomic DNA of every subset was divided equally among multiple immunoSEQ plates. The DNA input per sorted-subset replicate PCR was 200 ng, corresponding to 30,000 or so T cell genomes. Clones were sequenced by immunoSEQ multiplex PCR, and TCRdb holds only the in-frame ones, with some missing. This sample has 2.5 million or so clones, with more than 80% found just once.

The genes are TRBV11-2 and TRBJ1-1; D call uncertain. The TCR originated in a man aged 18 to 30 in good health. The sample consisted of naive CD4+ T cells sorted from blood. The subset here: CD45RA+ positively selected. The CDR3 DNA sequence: TGTGCCAGCAGCTTAGGGCGGGAGAACACTGAAGCTTTCTTT. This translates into CASSLGRENTEAFF.